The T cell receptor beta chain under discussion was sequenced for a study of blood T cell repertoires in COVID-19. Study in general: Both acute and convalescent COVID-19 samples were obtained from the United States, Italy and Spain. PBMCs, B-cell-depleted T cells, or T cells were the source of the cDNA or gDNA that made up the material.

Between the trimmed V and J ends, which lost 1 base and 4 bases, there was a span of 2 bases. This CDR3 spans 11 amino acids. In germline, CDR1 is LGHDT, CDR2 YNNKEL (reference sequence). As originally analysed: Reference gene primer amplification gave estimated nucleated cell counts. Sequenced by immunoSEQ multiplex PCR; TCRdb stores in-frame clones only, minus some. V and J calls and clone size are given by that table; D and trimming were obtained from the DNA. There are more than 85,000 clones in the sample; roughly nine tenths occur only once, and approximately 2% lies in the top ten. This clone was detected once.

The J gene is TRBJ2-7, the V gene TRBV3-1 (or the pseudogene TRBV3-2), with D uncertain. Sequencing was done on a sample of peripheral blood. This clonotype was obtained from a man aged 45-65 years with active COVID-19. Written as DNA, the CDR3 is TGTGCCAGCAGCCAAGCTTACGAGCAGTACTTC. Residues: CASSQAYEQYF.